This T cell receptor beta chain comes out of a study of cytomegalovirus exposure and HLA in healthy donors (dated by TCRdb to between 2016 and 2019). Turning to the overall study: According to a later analysis, one platform produced both the approximately 110 validation repertoires and the 550 to 800 repertoires of the first cohort. To predict cytomegalovirus infection status, the study combined high-throughput TCR immunosequencing, statistical association of individual TCRs with disease status, and machine learning. The study was designed to test whether signatures of past pathogen exposure could be identified by cataloging public T cell receptors. Besides the first cohort of approximately 710 subjects, a separate validation cohort made up of over 95 different subjects was used. General study outcomes and caveats: The study listed approximately 150 TCR beta chains as associated with cytomegalovirus. All 120 or so repertoires were used to score co-occurrence in the validation cohort in a later analysis, because that analysis had no HLA typing for the cohort. According to the authors, the approach could potentially be generalized to other disease states and immunological phenotypes. The classifier was reported to diagnose cytomegalovirus status with high specificity and sensitivity in both the original and validation cohorts. In vitro tests confirmed that a few of the cytomegalovirus-associated TCR beta chains recognize cytomegalovirus antigens. A later analysis found that TCRs clustered in the first cohort also tended to co-occur in the roughly 120 validation repertoires, with approximately 94% of cluster scores above 0. While some public TCRs were present in many individuals, most TCR sequences turned up only very rarely across donors.

Library preparation was by the immunoSEQ multiplex PCR assay. In the original analysis: A statistical classification framework was built to diagnose cytomegalovirus status from the catalog of TCR beta chain sequences. TCRdb obtained this table from immuneACCESS and retained in-frame rearrangements with V and J assigned. These tables miss some clones; where compared with another copy, unresolved V genes account for less than half of the shortfall, and the remainder is unexplained. From that table come the V and J calls and clone size; the DNA was used to work out D and trimming. The sample profile shows 140,000 or so clones; approximately 91% of them were found once. The ten largest clones add up to around 0.7% of the sample. The donors belonged to the validation cohort of around 130 subjects, which was separate from the roughly 670-subject first cohort. Comment on this clone: This clone's antigen is unknown. Nothing much larger sits one base from this clone, and base qualities are not available.

This sequence originates from a man between 18 and 35 years old in good health and CMV-seronegative. Specimen: PBMCs.

Here is the DNA: TGTGCCAGCAGCAAACAAGACAGGGGAAACACCGGGGAGCTGTTTTTT. It translates to CASSKQDRGNTGELFF. The sequence links TRBV5-6 to TRBJ2-2; TRBD1 aligns with 8 central bases. V and J are trimmed by 4 bases and 2 bases, and the gene matches miss 7 bases of the junction. Reading from cysteine to phenylalanine, the CDR3 counts 16 amino acids. The entry retains the CDR3 DNA only, 48 bases that are in frame from base 1. The germline V gene specifies SGHDT as CDR1 and YYEEEE as CDR2.